Following are 9 T cell receptor beta chains from one sample sequenced in a study of beta chain features in type 1 diabetes. Study outcomes and limitations: Significant though moderate, a shortening of TCRB CDR3s appeared in all four CD4+ subsets of Type 1 diabetes patients.

Their cognate antigens are unknown. Expressed TCRB transcripts were sequenced because the isolated RNA had all been reverse transcribed beforehand. Method: immunoSEQ multiplex PCR; TCRdb's copy keeps in-frame clones and lacks some. The data hold around 360,000 clones, with roughly 13% observed a single time. Sequencing was done on a sample of naive CD4+ T cells from blood. These receptors originate from a woman aged 18-29 years with type 1 diabetes.

The chain has TRBV11-2 and TRBJ1-2; D uncertain. This CDR3 is 14 amino acids long. V was clipped by 6 bases and J by 4 bases, with 15 bases between them. CDR1 SGHAT and CDR2 FQNNGV come from the germline V gene. DNA of the CDR3: TGTGCCAGCAGGGCTCAATCGACGGGCTATGGCTACACCTTC. It is translated as CASRAQSTGYGYTF. The whole variable domain, filled in from reference TRBV11-2 and TRBJ1-2, reads EAGVAQSPRYKIIEKRQSVAFWCNPISGHATLYWYQQILGQGPKLLIQFQNNGVVDDSQLPKDRFSAERLKGVDSTLKIQPAKLEDSAVYLCASRAQSTGYGYTFGSGTRLTVV.

Only one count was recorded for this clone. This chain joins TRBV11-2 and TRBJ2-3; D not resolved. This CDR3 contains 13 residues. V lost 9 bases and J 0 bases, leaving 10 bases between the germline ends. Per the germline V gene, CDR1 is SGHAT and CDR2 is FQNNGV. This CDR3 is CASRTSSTDTQYF. DNA of the CDR3: TGTGCCAGTCGTACATCCAGCACAGATACGCAGTATTTT.

V and J are TRBV27 and TRBJ2-3, with 7 bases fitting TRBD2. Losses at the gene ends were 5 bases for V and 6 bases for J; bases not matched to a gene: 8. The CDR3 totals 14 residues. Germline values: CDR1 MNHEY, CDR2 SMNVEV (reference sequence). In nucleotides, the CDR3 is TGTGCCAGCAGTCAGAGGACTAGTCCCGATACGCAGTATTTT. The encoded protein is CASSQRTSPDTQYF.

The V gene is TRBV5-4, the J gene TRBJ2-3; D perhaps matches TRBD2 (6 bases). This CDR3 has 13 residues. Trimming took off 4 bases at V and 10 bases at J, with 16 bases between the two ends. Germline CDR1 is SGHNT and CDR2 is YYREEE (reference sequence). The CDR3 loop is CASSDWGVGAQYF. In DNA form, the CDR3 reads TGTGCCAGCAGCGATTGGGGGGTGGGAGCGCAGTATTTT.

Comments on this clone: The junction shows a germline mismatch at one end, possibly a read error. The V and J genes are TRBV20-1 and TRBJ2-1; D possibly corresponds to TRBD2 (6 bases). Per germline, CDR1 DFQATT and CDR2 SNEGSKA (reference sequence). This CDR3 is 11 amino acids long. The DNA for the CDR3 is TGCAGTGCTTTTGGACTACCAAATGCGGTCTTC. Translating it yields CSAFGLPNAVF.

This clone was counted only a few times. This chain joins TRBV5-6 and TRBJ1-2, with D hard to call. V lost 2 bases and J lost 4, with 9 bases in between. Germline V gene data show CDR1 as SGHDT and CDR2 as YYEEEE. There are 13 residues in the CDR3. The CDR3 DNA follows: TGTGCCAGCAGCTTTGAGGGTACCTATGGCTACACCTTC. Its protein is CASSFEGTYGYTF.

This clone has only a few counts. CDR3 amino acids: CASSMTTKNTGELFF. CDR3 nucleotide sequence: TGTGCCAGCTCGATGACGACAAAGAACACCGGGGAGCTGTTTTTT. The rearrangement uses TRBV25-1 and TRBJ2-2; D call uncertain. V was cut by 8 bases and J by 1 base, with 14 bases left in between. CDR3 length: 15 amino acids. Germline CDR1 is MGHDK and CDR2 is SYGVNS.

This chain joins TRBV4-3 and TRBJ1-1; a possible D gene is TRBD1 (5 bases). The CDR3 has 14 residues. V lost 0 bases and J 4 bases, leaving 9 bases between the germline ends. Germline assignment: CDR1 LGHNA and CDR2 YSLEER. CDR3 residues: CASSQDPDSTEAFF. CDR3 DNA sequence: TGCGCCAGCAGCCAAGACCCCGACAGCACTGAAGCTTTCTTT.

This clone occurred a few times. CDR3 loop: CASSGIALQETQYF. The CDR3 DNA reads as TGTGCCAGCAGCGGAATAGCGCTCCAAGAGACCCAGTACTTC. The chain recombines TRBV9 with TRBJ2-5, with D perhaps TRBD2 (5 bases). Trimming left V 3 bases short and J 1 base short, with 10 bases between. Germline values: CDR1 SGDLS, CDR2 YYNGEE. This CDR3 comprises 14 residues.